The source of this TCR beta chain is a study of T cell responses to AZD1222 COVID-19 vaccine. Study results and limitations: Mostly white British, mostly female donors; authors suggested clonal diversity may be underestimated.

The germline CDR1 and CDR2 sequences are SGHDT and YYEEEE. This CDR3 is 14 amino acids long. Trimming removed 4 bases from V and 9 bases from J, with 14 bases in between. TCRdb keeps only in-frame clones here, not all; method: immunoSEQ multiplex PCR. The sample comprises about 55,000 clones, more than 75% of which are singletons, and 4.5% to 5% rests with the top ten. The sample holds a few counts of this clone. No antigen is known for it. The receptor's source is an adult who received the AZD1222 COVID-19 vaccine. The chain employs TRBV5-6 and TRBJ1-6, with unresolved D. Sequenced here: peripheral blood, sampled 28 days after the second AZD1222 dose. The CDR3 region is CASSQTSYRSPLHF. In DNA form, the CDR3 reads TGTGCCAGCAGCCAGACTAGCTATCGTTCACCCCTCCACTTT.